This T cell receptor beta chain is from a study of blood T cell repertoires in COVID-19. In the study overall: The cDNA or gDNA used as material had been derived from T cells, B-cell-depleted T cells, or PBMCs.

Participant ages covered about 18 to 89 years across about two dozen US areas. The recovered donors of Cohort 3 showed two negative PCRs, clearance, or symptom resolution. Using immunoSEQ multiplex PCR, the repertoire was profiled, and TCRdb retains in-frame clones only, with some absent. The sample includes 500,000 or so clones, around 87% of them seen just once. Germline V lookup: CDR1 LNHDA, CDR2 SQIVND (reference sequence). The CDR3 is made up of 14 amino acids. V shed 7 bases and J shed 5 bases, with 14 bases lying between them. This clone was recorded a few times. Input material: PBMCs or T cells enriched from blood (not recorded which). The V and J genes are TRBV19 and TRBJ2-2; D is possibly TRBD1 (6 bases). The clonotype comes from a woman between 18 and 30 years old who had recovered from COVID-19. The CDR3 here is CASIPQGTTGELFF. As DNA, the CDR3 is TGTGCCAGTATCCCACAGGGTACAACCGGGGAGCTGTTTTTT.